A selection of T cell receptor beta chains follows, all from one sample in a study of T cell responses to AZD1222 COVID-19 vaccine. Libraries were prepared by immunoSEQ multiplex PCR; TCRdb keeps only in-frame clonotypes and omits some of them. The table has 100,000 or so clones, roughly 82% seen once. The specimen was peripheral blood, collected on day 0 of AZD1222 vaccination. Every receptor here comes from an adult in good health. The conserved cysteine and the conserved F or W are not part of the CDR3 here. Clone sizes are given selectively: once, few, many, or a class where the clone is expanded.

>TRBV7-6|TRBJ2-5|NA
ASSQRKRLQETQY
>TRBV7-6|TRBJ1-1|NA
ASSAGTGAETEAF
>TRBV3-1/TRBV3-2|TRBJ1-5|NA
ASSQGGQPQH
>TRBV9|TRBJ1-2|NA
ASSGQANYGYT
>TRBV5-7|TRBJ1-2|once
ASSLLGENGYT
>TRBV10-1|TRBJ2-2|many
ASSEWQGGTGELF
>TRBV6-2/TRBV6-3|TRBJ2-1|NA
ASSYSENGPPGHNEQF
>TRBV7-2|TRBJ2-7|NA
ASSSGRSTLGEQY
>TRBV15|TRBJ1-3|NA
ATSREPTSGNTIY
>TRBV12-3/TRBV12-4|TRBJ2-7|NA
ASSSLTSYEQY
>TRBV5-6|TRBJ1-4|NA
ASSWDRGREKLF
>TRBV4-1|TRBJ1-6|NA
ASSQSEGKVPLH
>TRBV5-6|TRBJ2-1|once
ASSLRPENEQF
>TRBV19|TRBJ2-5|NA
ASSRTSGAPRGTQY
>TRBV7-9|TRBJ2-1|few
ASSGFRGRSYNEQF
>TRBV19|TRBJ2-2|NA
ASHLGGEPYGELF
>TRBV7-2|TRBJ1-1|few
ASSSWMNTEAF
>TRBV4-3|TRBJ1-5|NA
AIAQPQH